This note documents a single T cell receptor (beta chain) sequence. The source of the sample is a study of blood T cell repertoires in COVID-19. Study-level information: The United States, Italy and Spain were the sources of the acute and convalescent COVID-19 samples. PBMCs, B-cell-depleted T cells, or T cells were the source of the cDNA or gDNA that made up the material.

The CDR3 has 15 amino acids. Germline V gene sequence: CDR1 SGHRS, CDR2 YFSETQ. The ends lost 4 bases at V and 0 bases at J; junction bases unmatched: 5. Original processing notes: Quantification of nucleated cells was approximated via reference gene primer amplification. TCRdb keeps only in-frame clones here, not all; method: immunoSEQ multiplex PCR. Clone size and the V and J calls come from that table; the DNA yielded D and trimming. The table includes about 140,000 clones, more than 60% detected once. The rearrangement uses TRBV5-1 and TRBJ2-7; 9 bases map to TRBD1. The sample consisted of peripheral blood. The clonotype originates from a woman aged 50 to 65 with active or convalescent COVID-19. The CDR3: CASSVDRGSSYEQYF. The CDR3 DNA reads as TGCGCCAGCAGCGTGGACAGGGGATCCTCCTACGAGCAGTACTTC. Based on the CDR3 plus reference TRBV5-1 and TRBJ2-7, the full variable domain is KAGVTQTPRYLIKTRGQQVTLSCSPISGHRSVSWYQQTPGQGLQFLFEYFSETQRNKGNFPGRFSGRQFSNSRSEMNVSTLELGDSALYLCASSVDRGSSYEQYFGPGTRLTVT.